The 28 T cell receptor beta chains below were found in one sample sequenced in a study of identical twins (TCRdb year 2016). The library was produced with 5' RACE. Sequencing used an Illumina HiSeq 2000. Clones were called with MiXCR by TCRdb after fastp trimmed the public reads at Q25, and only in-frame beta chains were retained. CDR3 protein sequences are deduplicated, and each keeps its most common genes and DNA. This sample gives around 470,000 distinct CDR3 sequences in total; about 14% of them show up just once. The top ten clonotypes cover over 0.5% of the sample. These data were also reused for a study on yellow fever vaccine responses in identical twins.

Sequenced input: CD4+ T cells sorted from blood. Receptor source: a woman aged 18 to 35 in good health.

Comments on this clonotype: Given a much more abundant clone one base away, this may be a read error. V usage is TRBV5-6 and J usage is TRBJ2-5; D call uncertain. The ends were cut back, 4 bases at V and 4 bases at J, with 17 bases in the middle. Germline CDR1 reads SGHDT; CDR2 reads YYEEEE. The CDR3 consists of 15 residues. CDR3 amino acids: CASSPGVRAGETQYF. The CDR3, as DNA: TGTGCCAGCAGCCCCGGTGTCCGGGCAGGAGAGACCCAGTACTTC.

This clonotype was counted only a few times. This chain links TRBV11-2 with TRBJ2-5; 8 bases align to TRBD1. The CDR3 length is 15 residues. Per the germline V gene, CDR1 is SGHAT and CDR2 is FQNNGV. Trimming removed 4 bases from V and 2 bases from J; junction bases left unmatched: 6. CDR3 in amino acids: CASSSTGEPQETQYF. Here the CDR3 DNA reads TGTGCCAGCAGCTCGACAGGGGAACCACAAGAGACCCAGTACTTC.

The chain carries TRBV5-1 and TRBJ2-3; 7 bases match TRBD2. The CDR3 length is 15 residues. V lost 0 bases to trimming and J lost 3 bases; unmatched junction nucleotides: 4. Germline V CDR1 and CDR2: SGHRS, YFSETQ. CDR3 sequence (DNA): TGCGCCAGCAGCTTGGGCCTAGCGGTAACAGATACGCAGTATTTT. Translation gives CASSLGLAVTDTQYF. The full variable domain, rest sourced from reference TRBV5-1 and TRBJ2-3, is KAGVTQTPRYLIKTRGQQVTLSCSPISGHRSVSWYQQTPGQGLQFLFEYFSETQRNKGNFPGRFSGRQFSNSRSEMNVSTLELGDSALYLCASSLGLAVTDTQYFGPGTRLTVL.

This clonotype was seen a few times. At one of its ends the junction is not consistent with the germline gene, which may arise from a read error. The rearrangement uses TRBV7-9 and TRBJ2-1, with TRBD2 identical over 10 bases. This CDR3 has 14 residues. The V gene's germline CDR1 is SEHNR and CDR2 FQNEAQ (reference sequence). This chain's CDR3 is CASSIAGGVDEQFF. The CDR3 bases are TGTGCCAGCAGCATAGCGGGAGGTGTCGATGAGCAGTTCTTC.

This clonotype was recorded a few times. V is TRBV3-1 and J is TRBJ2-1, with D possibly TRBD1 on 5 matching bases. CDR1 is LGHDT and CDR2 is YNNKEL in the germline V gene (reference sequence). Trimming took 0 bases from V and 0 from J, leaving 15 bases between them. The CDR3 runs 18 residues. In nucleotides, the CDR3 is TGTGCCAGCAGCCAAGATTTAAAGACAGTTTCCTCCTACAATGAGCAGTTCTTC. Its protein product is CASSQDLKTVSSYNEQFF.

The V call is TRBV24-1, the J call TRBJ2-1; D uncertain. V shed 3 bases and J shed 2 bases, with 10 bases lying between them. This CDR3 is 15 amino acids long. Germline-derived CDR1 and CDR2 are KGHDR and SFDVKD. CDR3 loop: CATSDPRFPYNEQFF. As DNA, the CDR3 is TGTGCCACCAGTGATCCCCGTTTCCCCTACAATGAGCAGTTCTTC.

There are many counts of this clonotype. The rearrangement links TRBV24-1 to TRBJ2-2; TRBD2 matches at 9 bases. J gave up 7 bases and V 3 bases, and 8 bases lay outside the gene matches. The CDR3 loop spans 16 amino acids. Germline CDR1 and CDR2: KGHDR and SFDVKD. CDR3 bases: TGTGCCACCAGTGATGCTAGCCTAGCGGGAATCGGGGAGCTGTTTTTT. Protein sequence: CATSDASLAGIGELFF.

The chain employs TRBV6-1 and TRBJ2-5; D possibly matches TRBD1 or TRBD2 (5 bases each). Germline V gives CDR1 MNHNS, CDR2 SASEGT. Trimming left V 7 bases short and J 7 bases short, with 19 bases between. The CDR3 is made up of 14 amino acids. The CDR3 DNA reads as TGTGCCAGCAAAATGGGACCTGACGCCCCGACCCAGTACTTC. Translation gives CASKMGPDAPTQYF.

This clonotype has a handful of counts. The chain is built from TRBV4-3 and TRBJ2-2; D uncertain. The CDR3 has 13 residues. The V gene's germline CDR1 is LGHNA and CDR2 YSLEER. V was clipped by 0 bases and J by 7 bases, with 6 bases between them. CDR3 bases: TGCGCCAGCAGCCAAGAAGTAATCGGGGAGCTGTTTTTT. Translated, it gives CASSQEVIGELFF.

The V and J genes are TRBV2 and TRBJ2-2; D is perhaps TRBD2 (6 bases). V lost 7 bases and J lost 5, with 17 bases in between. The CDR3 is made up of 15 amino acids. Germline CDR1 reads SNHLY; CDR2 reads FYNNEI. In DNA, the CDR3 is TGTGCCAGCATGGCCTCGGGGGTAGGGACCGGGGAGCTGTTTTTT. This sequence encodes CASMASGVGTGELFF.

The table lists this clonotype with many counts. V and J are TRBV5-1 and TRBJ2-7; no firm D call. Germline V gene lookup returns CDR1 SGHRS and CDR2 YFSETQ. This CDR3 has 15 amino acids. Trimming took 4 bases from V and 2 from J, leaving 16 bases between them. CDR3 sequence: CASSPMGGPTYEQYF. The CDR3 coding sequence is TGCGCCAGCAGCCCAATGGGCGGACCCACCTACGAGCAGTACTTC.

The chain carries TRBV11-2 and TRBJ2-2; tentative D call: TRBD1 (7 bases). This CDR3 spans 18 amino acids. The V end lost 2 bases, the J end lost 5 bases, and 21 bases lay between the germline ends. Per germline, CDR1 SGHAT and CDR2 FQNNGV. DNA for the CDR3: TGTGCCAGCAGCTTAAACCAGGGGGGCCCTTTTGGAACCGGGGAGCTGTTTTTT. This gives the protein CASSLNQGGPFGTGELFF.

This clonotype came up many times. The chain uses TRBV29-1 and TRBJ2-5, with D uncertain. CDR3 size: 13 residues. Germline loops: CDR1 SQVTM, CDR2 ANQGSEA. V was trimmed by 8 bases and J by 0 bases, leaving 13 bases between them. The CDR3 region is CSSETYYQETQYF. In nucleotides, the CDR3 is TGCAGCTCCGAGACTTACTACCAAGAGACCCAGTACTTC.

V is TRBV7-3 and J is TRBJ2-1; 11 bases map to TRBD2. Germline V CDR1 and CDR2: SGHTA, FQGTGA. This CDR3 comprises 16 residues. Trimming removed 1 base from V and 7 bases from J; junction bases left unmatched: 6. The CDR3 nucleotides read TGTGCCAGCAGCTTAAGAGGGACTAGCGGAGGTAATGAGCAGTTCTTC. Its translation is CASSLRGTSGGNEQFF.

This clonotype was observed a handful of times. The V call is TRBV18, the J call TRBJ2-7, with D maybe TRBD2 (5 bases). Trimming removed 6 bases from V and 0 bases from J, with 12 bases in between. This CDR3 spans 14 amino acids. From germline, CDR1 is KGHSH and CDR2 LQKENI. CDR3: CASSLSRDSYEQYF. CDR3 in DNA: TGTGCCAGCTCGCTCTCGAGGGACTCCTACGAGCAGTACTTC.

Only a few counts were recorded for this clonotype. The CDR3 DNA reads as TGTGCCAGCAGAACGAGTGGGACAGGGATGATGGAGTACTTC. Its translation is CASRTSGTGMMEYF. The V gene is TRBV5-5, the J gene TRBJ2-7; 9 bases fit TRBD1. The V and J ends lost 5 bases and 11 bases, in that order; junction bases with no gene match: 14. Per germline, CDR1 SGHKS and CDR2 YYEKEE (reference sequence). This CDR3 spans 14 amino acids. Variable domain in full (rest from reference TRBV5-5 and TRBJ2-7): DAGVTQSPTHLIKTRGQQVTLRCSPISGHKSVSWYQQVLGQGPQFIFQYYEKEERGRGNFPDRFSARQFPNYSSELNVNALLLGDSALYLCASRTSGTGMMEYFGPGTRLTVT.

This chain links TRBV4-1 with TRBJ2-4, with TRBD2 as a possible D gene (6 bases). Trimming removed 1 base at V and 5 bases at J, with 15 bases between. Germline loops: CDR1 MGHRA, CDR2 YSYEKL. The CDR3 has 16 amino acids. The CDR3 bases are TGCGCCAGCAGCCAAGCACTTATGGCGGGACAAAACATTCAGTACTTC. It is translated as CASSQALMAGQNIQYF.

The J gene is TRBJ2-1, the V gene TRBV7-2, with TRBD2 matching over 8 bases. CDR1 SGHTA and CDR2 FQGNSA come from the germline V gene. This CDR3 has 16 residues. V gave up 3 bases and J gave up 2 bases; unmatched junction bases: 6. The chain's CDR3 is CASSLEGLGAYNEQFF. DNA for the CDR3: TGTGCCAGCAGCTTGGAGGGACTAGGAGCCTACAATGAGCAGTTCTTC.

The rearrangement uses TRBV4-1 and TRBJ2-6, with 8 bases fitting TRBD1. Germline V lookup: CDR1 MGHRA, CDR2 YSYEKL. The junction had 4 bases not matched to a gene; V was cut back by 4 bases and J by 2 bases. CDR3 length: 16 residues. The CDR3 DNA reads as TGCGCCAGCAGCCGATTACAGGGGGCTGGGGCCAACGTCCTGACTTTC. Translated, it gives CASSRLQGAGANVLTF.

V is TRBV5-1 and J is TRBJ2-7; D is possibly TRBD2 (7 bases). Germline lookup yields CDR1 SGHRS and CDR2 YFSETQ. CDR3 size: 14 residues. V dropped 7 bases and J dropped 1 base, with 15 bases sitting between them. DNA for the CDR3: TGCGCCAGCGCCCGGGGGGCGGATTCCTACGAGCAGTACTTC. This sequence encodes CASARGADSYEQYF.

CDR3 DNA: TGCAGTGCTAAGGGACAGGGTGTAACAGATACGCAGTATTTT. This encodes CSAKGQGVTDTQYF. This chain uses TRBV20-1 with TRBJ2-3; 9 nucleotides agree with TRBD1. This CDR3 is built from 14 residues. V trimming: 4 bases; J trimming: 3 bases; junction bases outside the gene matches: 5. Germline-derived CDR1 and CDR2 are DFQATT and SNEGSKA (reference sequence).

V and J are TRBV12-3 or TRBV12-4 and TRBJ2-3; no definite D call. Trimming pared 3 bases from V and 2 bases from J, leaving 12 bases between. This CDR3 region has 15 residues. The CDR3 DNA reads as TGTGCCAGCAGTTTGATGGGAAAATTCACAGATACGCAGTATTTT. This gives the protein CASSLMGKFTDTQYF.

V usage is TRBV5-6 and J usage is TRBJ2-7; D remains unclear. V lost 2 bases, J lost 5 bases, and 14 bases lay in between. Germline V lookup: CDR1 SGHDT, CDR2 YYEEEE. The CDR3 length is 14 residues. DNA for the CDR3: TGTGCCAGCAGCTTATCCGGAACCCCCAACGAGCAGTACTTC. This codes for CASSLSGTPNEQYF.

This clonotype was observed a few times. The chain links TRBV7-9 to TRBJ2-1; D could derive from TRBD1 or TRBD2 (7 bases each). The CDR3 consists of 16 residues. V was shortened by 3 bases and J by 0 bases, with 12 bases between the two germline ends. Germline V gives CDR1 SEHNR, CDR2 FQNEAQ (reference sequence). The CDR3 here is CASSFQGGSSYNEQFF. CDR3 sequence (DNA): TGTGCCAGCAGCTTTCAGGGGGGGAGCTCCTACAATGAGCAGTTCTTC.

The chain joins TRBV6-1 to TRBJ2-7, with 7 nucleotides matching TRBD1. Losses at the gene ends were 4 bases for V and 2 bases for J; bases not matched to a gene: 5. Looked up from germline, CDR1 is MNHNS and CDR2 is SASEGT. The CDR3 consists of 14 residues. The CDR3 coding sequence is TGTGCCAGCAGTGGGACAGGTCATACCTACGAGCAGTACTTC. Residues: CASSGTGHTYEQYF.

The gene calls are TRBV6-2 or TRBV6-3 and TRBJ2-3; 10 bases line up with TRBD2. The CDR3 length is 14 residues. The V and J ends lost 6 bases and 4 bases, in that order; junction bases with no gene match: 4. Germline V gene lookup returns CDR1 MNHEY and CDR2 SVGEGT. Here the CDR3 reads CASRIAGGSDTQYF. DNA of the CDR3: TGTGCCAGCAGAATAGCGGGGGGATCAGATACGCAGTATTTT.

At least ten counts were recorded for this clonotype. This sequence joins TRBV20-1 and TRBJ2-1; no definite D call. V was shortened by 8 bases and J by 7 bases, with 18 bases between the two germline ends. The CDR3 has 13 residues. Per germline, CDR1 DFQATT and CDR2 SNEGSKA (reference sequence). CDR3 DNA: TGCAGTTCTTTGAGCCTAACAGTGAATGAGCAGTTCTTC. Amino acid sequence: CSSLSLTVNEQFF.

This clonotype occurred a few times. The J gene is TRBJ2-5, the V gene TRBV7-9; 13 bases are a match to TRBD2. Germline V gene data show CDR1 as SEHNR and CDR2 as FQNEAQ (reference sequence). The CDR3 runs 17 residues. Trimming removed 5 bases from V and 2 bases from J; junction bases left unmatched: 8. In DNA form, the CDR3 reads TGTGCCAGCAGCGGCCCGACTAGCGGGAGGACACAAGAGACCCAGTACTTC. Translated, it gives CASSGPTSGRTQETQYF.